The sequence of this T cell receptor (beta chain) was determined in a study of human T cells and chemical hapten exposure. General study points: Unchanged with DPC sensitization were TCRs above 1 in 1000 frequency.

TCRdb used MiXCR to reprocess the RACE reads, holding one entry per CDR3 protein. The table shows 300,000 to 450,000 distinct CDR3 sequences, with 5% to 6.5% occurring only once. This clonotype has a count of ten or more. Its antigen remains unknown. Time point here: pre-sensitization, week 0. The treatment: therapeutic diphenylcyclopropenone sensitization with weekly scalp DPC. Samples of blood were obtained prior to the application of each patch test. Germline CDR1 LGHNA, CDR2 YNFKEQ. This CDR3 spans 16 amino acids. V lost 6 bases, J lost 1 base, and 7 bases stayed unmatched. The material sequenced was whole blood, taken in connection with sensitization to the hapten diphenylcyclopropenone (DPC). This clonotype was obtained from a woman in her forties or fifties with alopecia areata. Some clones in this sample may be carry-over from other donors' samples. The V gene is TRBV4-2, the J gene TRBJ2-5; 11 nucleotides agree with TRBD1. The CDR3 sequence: CASSRGTGGTQETQYF. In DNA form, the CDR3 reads TGTGCCAGCAGTCGCGGGACAGGGGGAACCCAAGAGACCCAGTACTTC.